This T cell receptor (beta chain) was captured in a study of blood T cell repertoires in COVID-19 (dated by TCRdb to about 2020). The study in broad terms: The collaborator samples originated in the United States, Italy and Spain and spanned the acute and convalescent phases of COVID-19. The dataset comprised deeply sampled blood TCRbeta repertoires from subjects exposed to, actively infected with, or recovered from COVID-19. Where available, HLA class I and class II types were obtained from metadata supplied by the sample provider rather than from assay-based typing. The material from the prospective study consisted of cDNA or gDNA derived from T cells, B-cell-depleted T cells, or PBMCs. The repertoires were made available in a free public database intended to serve as a resource for research on the immune response to SARS-CoV-2. The samples were drawn from the first 160 participants of the ongoing ImmuneRACE study and from some 1,300 subjects provided by 6 global collaborators. A de-identified subject ID, COVID-19 status, age in years and sex were almost always included in the sample metadata.

The collaborating institutions used their own protocols to collect whole blood in K2EDTA tubes. For TCRbeta analysis, collaborators shipped samples as frozen whole blood, isolated PBMCs, or DNA extracted from either of those sample types. Paper-wide results and their limitations: The amount of clinical and demographic metadata varied by source and participant and was provided uncurated.

Trimming takes 8 bases off V and 4 bases off J; junction bases not matched to a gene: 11. Per the germline V gene (reference sequence), MNHNY is the CDR1 and SVGAGI is the CDR2. The CDR3 spans 14 residues, from the cysteine through the phenylalanine. Only the CDR3 DNA is retained, 42 bases long and in frame from the first base. The immunoSEQ Assay, a bias-controlled multiplex PCR, was used to amplify TCRbeta CDR3 regions from genomic DNA. The original methods were these. The number of nucleated cells in each sample was estimated by amplification of reference gene primers within the assay. Sequence reads were collapsed and filtered to measure the absolute abundance of every unique TCRbeta CDR3 rearrangement. For each sample, productive Simpson clonality was calculated by taking the square root of Simpson's diversity index across productive rearrangements. Not all clones reach the TCRdb copy of this immuneACCESS table, which keeps in-frame sequences only. Checked studies attribute under half of the gap to unresolved V genes and leave the rest unexplained. V and J calls and clone size are those listed in that table; D and trimming were worked out from the DNA. The sample records about 100,000 clones, more than 70% of which are singletons. Of the sample, around 13% is held by the ten largest clones.

To note about this clone: It has no known antigen specificity. The record has no base qualities; no much larger clone is one base away.

Sequenced: peripheral blood. Recombination connected TRBV6-6 to TRBJ2-7, with 7 central nucleotides matching TRBD2. The source of this sequence is a human donor in a cohort sampled during active COVID-19. In nucleotide form, the sequence is TGTGCCAGCGGTACCGCGGGACTAACTTACGAGCAGTACTTC. Its protein product is CASGTAGLTYEQYF.